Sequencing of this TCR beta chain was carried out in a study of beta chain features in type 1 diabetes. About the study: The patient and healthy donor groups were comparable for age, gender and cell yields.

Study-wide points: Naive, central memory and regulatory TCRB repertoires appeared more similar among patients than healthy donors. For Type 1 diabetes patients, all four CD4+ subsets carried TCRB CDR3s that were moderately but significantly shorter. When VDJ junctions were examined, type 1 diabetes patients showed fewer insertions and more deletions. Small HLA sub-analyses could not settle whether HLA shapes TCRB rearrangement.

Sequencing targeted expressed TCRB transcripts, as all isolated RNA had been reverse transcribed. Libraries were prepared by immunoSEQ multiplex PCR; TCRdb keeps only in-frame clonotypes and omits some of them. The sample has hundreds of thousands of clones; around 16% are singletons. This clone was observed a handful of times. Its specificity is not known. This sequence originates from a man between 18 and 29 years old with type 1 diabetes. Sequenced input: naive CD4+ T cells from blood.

CDR3 bases: TGTGCCAGCAGCCCCCGACAGGGGGTGAACACTGAAGCTTTCTTT. Protein: CASSPRQGVNTEAFF. This rearrangement joins TRBV7-9 to TRBJ1-1, with 9 positions matching TRBD1. The CDR3 covers 15 residues. Germline V gene lookup returns CDR1 SEHNR and CDR2 FQNEAQ (reference sequence). The junction had 4 bases not matched to a gene; V was cut back by 5 bases and J by 0 bases.